This T cell receptor beta chain was obtained from a study of OX40 agonist ivuxolimab in advanced cancers. Background on the whole study: Ivuxolimab was an agonistic, fully human IgG2 monoclonal antibody directed against OX40 (CD134), a costimulatory receptor. The monotherapy dose-escalation portion (N ≈ 55 patients) of the phase I ivuxolimab trial is reported in the paper. Of the 50 to 55 patients in dose escalation, 19 had hepatocellular carcinoma, some 15 had melanoma, 9 had renal cell carcinoma and 9 had head and neck cancer. Peripheral TCRbeta sequencing aimed to test whether ivuxolimab altered TCR sequence diversity and caused clonal T-cell expansion. Partial responses occurred in three dose-escalation patients: two with cutaneous melanoma and one with hepatocellular carcinoma. In the dose-escalation cohort, more than 75% of patients were male, and the mean age was about 55 years, with a range of about 23 to 85. Intravenous ivuxolimab was administered to patients every 2 weeks at six dose levels: 0.01, 0.1, 0.3, 1.5, 3 and 10 mg/kg. Prior anti-PD-1, anti-PD-L1 or anti-CTLA-4 therapy was permitted, and approximately 41% of dose-escalation patients had received checkpoint inhibitors.

A distance of 10 bases separates the germline ends of V and J, which lose 0 bases and 2 bases respectively. The CDR3 contains 15 residues, cysteine and phenylalanine counted. The entry retains the CDR3 DNA only, 45 bases that are in frame from base 1. CDR1 is given as SGHAT and CDR2 as FQNNGV, both from the germline V gene. Note on this clone: No cognate antigen has been identified for it. Nothing much larger sits one base from this clone, and base qualities are not available.

Patients with a history of autoimmune disease or receiving systemic immunosuppression were excluded from the trial. Peripheral blood for TCR sequencing was drawn from every dose cohort at baseline, at cycle 4 day 1 and at cycle 7 day 1. The samples were taken from a phase I, first-in-human, multicenter, open-label dose-escalation trial of ivuxolimab. Adults with locally advanced or metastatic melanoma, renal cell carcinoma, hepatocellular carcinoma or head and neck squamous cell carcinoma were enrolled in the trial. Before TCR sequencing, CD4+ and CD8+ T cells were separately sorted from peripheral blood. Genomic DNA was extracted from sorted cells for sequencing of the TCRbeta CDR3 region. The immunoSEQ Assay was used to sequence the TCRbeta CDR3 regions. What TCRdb holds here is the immuneACCESS table cut down to in-frame rearrangements. Part of the clones is not present; checked against another copy, under half of the missing clones reflect an unresolved V gene, and the others are unexplained. This sample comprises around 94,000 clones, approximately 86% of them detected only once. Of the sample, 3.8% falls within the top ten clones.

The research as a whole found: Low levels of normalized T-cell clonal expansion were also seen in some nonresponding patients. Clonal expansion of both CD4+ and CD8+ blood T cells was observed from baseline to week 6 at doses 0.1 to 3.0 mg/kg. After ivuxolimab, CD8+ T cells had more expanded clones than CD4+ T cells on average. In the 0.1-3.0 mg/kg groups, partial responders had among the lowest normalized peripheral clonal expansion, particularly in CD8+ T cells. Which antigens the clonally expanded peripheral T cells were specific for was not determined.

In this chain, TRBV11-2 is recombined with TRBJ1-1; too little of a D gene remains to name it. This TCR was recovered from an adult with an advanced solid tumor such as melanoma, head and neck, liver or kidney cancer. The starting material was CD4+ or CD8+ T cells sorted from blood, obtained in a trial of the OX40 agonist ivuxolimab. The CDR3 has the sequence CASSLERVLNTEAFF. DNA sequence: TGTGCCAGCAGCTTAGAGCGGGTATTAAACACTGAAGCTTTCTTT.